This TCR beta chain was recovered during a study of tumor and adjacent non-tumor tissue in lung cancer. General study results and limits: Tumor repertoires had a smaller top 100 clone share than normal lung.

A modified ARM-PCR protocol with three rounds of nested PCR amplified TCRbeta. TCRdb recomputed calls from the multiplex PCR reads with MiXCR, one row per CDR3 protein. Of around 200,000 distinct CDR3 sequences in the sample, 70% to 75% were seen once. Between the trimmed V and J ends, which lost 1 base and 0 bases, there was a span of 11 bases. Germline V CDR1 and CDR2: LGHNA, YSLEER. The CDR3 length is 16 residues. The template was RNA from unsorted bulk tissue. In the case of this clonotype: As yet, its antigen is unknown. With a much larger clone just one base away, this may be a read error.

The chain links TRBV4-3 to TRBJ2-3; tentative D call: TRBD1 (5 bases). The TCR comes from a man aged 55 to 70 with non-small cell lung cancer. The specimen sequenced was lung tumor tissue. The CDR3 DNA is TGCGCCAGCAGCCAAGGGGGCAGTCTAAGCACAGATACGCAGTATTTT. Protein: CASSQGGSLSTDTQYF.